This is a list of T cell receptor beta chains from one sample in a study of T-cell reconstitution after alpha-beta-depleted transplantation in children. TCRdb reprocessed the PCR reads with MiXCR, giving one entry per CDR3 protein. Here the sample spans about 540,000 distinct CDR3 sequences, roughly a quarter being singletons. Sequencing used PBMCs, obtained before TCRalphabeta/CD19-depleted stem cell transplant. The receptors derive from a boy younger than two with Wiskott-Aldrich syndrome, due to receive a stem cell transplant. Both conserved end residues are part of each CDR3. Some rows mark clone size as missing; the rest say once, few, many or name a class of expanded clone.

j_gene: TRBJ2-2; abundance: -; v_gene: TRBV5-1; CDR3aa: CASRVAGITGELFF
j_gene: TRBJ2-1; abundance: few; v_gene: TRBV20-1; CDR3aa: CSASWSSYNEQFF
j_gene: TRBJ2-7; abundance: -; v_gene: TRBV5-1; CDR3aa: CASSRTPTEGWEQYF
j_gene: TRBJ2-3; abundance: -; v_gene: TRBV12-3/TRBV12-4; CDR3aa: CASSLGLATTDTQYF
j_gene: TRBJ1-2; abundance: -; v_gene: TRBV29-1; CDR3aa: CSVEGSYGYTF
j_gene: TRBJ2-5; abundance: few; v_gene: TRBV15; CDR3aa: CATSRDLRQETQYF
j_gene: TRBJ2-1; abundance: -; v_gene: TRBV5-1; CDR3aa: CASSRTSAGSLNTNEQFF
j_gene: TRBJ2-7; abundance: few; v_gene: TRBV5-1; CDR3aa: CASSLFIAGAYEQYF
j_gene: TRBJ2-5; abundance: once; v_gene: TRBV2; CDR3aa: CASSEEGLETQYF
j_gene: TRBJ1-1; abundance: -; v_gene: TRBV7-3; CDR3aa: CASSSSGTGNTEAFF
j_gene: TRBJ1-4; abundance: -; v_gene: TRBV7-6; CDR3aa: CASSSAILNEKLFF
j_gene: TRBJ2-2; abundance: -; v_gene: TRBV29-1; CDR3aa: CSVSGSRDANTGELFF
j_gene: TRBJ2-3; abundance: -; v_gene: TRBV20-1; CDR3aa: CSASVRRGEGDTQYF
j_gene: TRBJ2-5; abundance: -; v_gene: TRBV5-5; CDR3aa: CASSLAAGPETQYF
j_gene: TRBJ2-1; abundance: few; v_gene: TRBV9; CDR3aa: CASSVAGQYNEQFF